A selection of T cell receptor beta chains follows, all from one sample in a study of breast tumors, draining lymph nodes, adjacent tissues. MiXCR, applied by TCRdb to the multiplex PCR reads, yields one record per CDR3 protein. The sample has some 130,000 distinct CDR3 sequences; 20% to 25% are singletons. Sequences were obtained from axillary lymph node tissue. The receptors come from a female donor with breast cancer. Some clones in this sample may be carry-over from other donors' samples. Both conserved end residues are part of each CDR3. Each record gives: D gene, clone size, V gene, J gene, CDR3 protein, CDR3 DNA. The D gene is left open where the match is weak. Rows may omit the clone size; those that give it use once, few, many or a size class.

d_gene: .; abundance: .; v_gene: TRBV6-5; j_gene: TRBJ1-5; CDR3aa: CASSALRTGTRLRDSNQPQHF; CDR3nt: TGTGCCAGCAGTGCCCTCCGAACCGGGACAAGACTCCGTGATAGCAATCAGCCCCAGCATTTT
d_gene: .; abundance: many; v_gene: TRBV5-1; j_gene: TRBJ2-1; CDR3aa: CASSLRESYNEQFF; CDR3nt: TGCGCCAGCAGCTTACGGGAGAGCTACAATGAGCAGTTCTTC
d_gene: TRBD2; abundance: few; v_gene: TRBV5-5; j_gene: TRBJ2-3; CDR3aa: CASSLAWRERGDTQYF; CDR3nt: TGTGCCAGCAGCTTGGCGTGGCGGGAGAGGGGAGATACGCAGTATTTT
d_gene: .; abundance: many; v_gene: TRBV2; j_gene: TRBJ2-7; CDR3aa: CASGLVFGEQYF; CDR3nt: TGTGCCAGCGGGCTAGTATTTGGCGAGCAGTACTTC
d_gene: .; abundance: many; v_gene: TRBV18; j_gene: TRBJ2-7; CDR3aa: CASSPDYSYEQYF; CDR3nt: TGTGCCAGCTCACCAGACTACTCCTACGAGCAGTACTTC
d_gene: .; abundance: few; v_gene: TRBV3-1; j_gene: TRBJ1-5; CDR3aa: CASSQGVLHQPQHF; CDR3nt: TGTGCCAGCAGCCAAGGAGTTCTTCATCAGCCCCAGCATTTT
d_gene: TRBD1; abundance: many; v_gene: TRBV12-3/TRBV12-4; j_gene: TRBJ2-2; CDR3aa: CASSLLLPLGQVRGELFF; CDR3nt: TGTGCCAGCAGTCTTCTTCTTCCGCTAGGACAGGTCCGCGGGGAGCTGTTTTTT
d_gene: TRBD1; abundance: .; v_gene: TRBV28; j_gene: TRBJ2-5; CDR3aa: CASSRTGRGTQYF; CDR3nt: TGTGCCAGCAGCCGGACAGGGCGCGGGACCCAGTACTTC
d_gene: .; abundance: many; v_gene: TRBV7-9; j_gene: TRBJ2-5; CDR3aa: CASSYLTGQETQYF; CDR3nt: TGTGCCAGCAGCTACCTGACAGGTCAAGAGACCCAGTACTTC
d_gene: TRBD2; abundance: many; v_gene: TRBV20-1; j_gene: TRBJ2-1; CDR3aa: CSATAGTSLNEQFF; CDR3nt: TGCAGTGCTACCGCCGGGACTAGCTTAAATGAGCAGTTCTTC
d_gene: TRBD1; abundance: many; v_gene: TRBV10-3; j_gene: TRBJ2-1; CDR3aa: CAISETGGGNEQFF; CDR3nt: TGTGCCATCAGTGAAACAGGGGGTGGCAATGAGCAGTTCTTC
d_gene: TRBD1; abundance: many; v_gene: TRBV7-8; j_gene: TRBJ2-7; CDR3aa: CASSLLQGAGEQYF; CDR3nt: TGTGCCAGCAGCTTACTCCAGGGGGCCGGCGAGCAGTACTTC
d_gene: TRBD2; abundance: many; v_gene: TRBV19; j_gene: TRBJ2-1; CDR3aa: CASSTQRLAGGNEQFF; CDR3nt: TGTGCCAGTAGTACCCAGAGACTAGCGGGTGGCAATGAGCAGTTCTTC
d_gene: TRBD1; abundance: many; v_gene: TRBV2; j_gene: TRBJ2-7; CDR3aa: CASDETGTYEQYF; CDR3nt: TGTGCCAGCGACGAGACAGGGACCTACGAGCAGTACTTC
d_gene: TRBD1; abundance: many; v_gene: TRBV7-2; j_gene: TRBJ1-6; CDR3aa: CASSLGGQGASPLHF; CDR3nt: TGTGCCAGCAGCTTAGGAGGCCAGGGGGCTTCACCCCTCCACTTT
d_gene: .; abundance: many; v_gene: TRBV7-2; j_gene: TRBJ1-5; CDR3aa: CASSSGTIHQPQHF; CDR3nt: TGTGCCAGCAGCTCCGGGACGATCCATCAGCCCCAGCATTTT
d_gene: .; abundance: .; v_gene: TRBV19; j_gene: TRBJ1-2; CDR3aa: CASEAGFEGIDGYTF; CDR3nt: TGTGCCAGCGAAGCCGGGTTCGAGGGCATTGATGGCTACACCTTC
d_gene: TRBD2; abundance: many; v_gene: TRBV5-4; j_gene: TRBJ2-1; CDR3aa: CASSRGLAKNEQFF; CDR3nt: TGTGCCAGCAGCCGGGGACTAGCGAAAAATGAGCAGTTCTTC
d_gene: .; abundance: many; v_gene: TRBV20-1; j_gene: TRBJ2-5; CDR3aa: CSARDWGEQGRETQYF; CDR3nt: TGCAGTGCTAGAGATTGGGGCGAACAGGGGAGGGAGACCCAGTACTTC
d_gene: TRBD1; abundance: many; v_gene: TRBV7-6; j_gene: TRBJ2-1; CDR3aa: CASSPRDRGRDEQFF; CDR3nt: TGTGCCAGCAGCCCCCGGGACAGGGGAAGGGATGAGCAGTTCTTC
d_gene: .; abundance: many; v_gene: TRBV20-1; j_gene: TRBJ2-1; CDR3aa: CSARDRDEQFF; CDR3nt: TGCAGTGCTAGAGATAGGGATGAGCAGTTCTTC
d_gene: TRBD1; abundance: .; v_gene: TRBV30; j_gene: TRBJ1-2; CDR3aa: CAWSVSGTAYGYTF; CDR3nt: TGTGCCTGGAGTGTCTCCGGGACAGCCTATGGCTACACCTTC
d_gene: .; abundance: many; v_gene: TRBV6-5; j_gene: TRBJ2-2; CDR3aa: CASRGTGGLFF; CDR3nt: TGTGCCAGCAGGGGTACTGGGGGGCTGTTTTTT
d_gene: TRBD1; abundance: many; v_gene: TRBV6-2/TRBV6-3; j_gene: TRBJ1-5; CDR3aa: CASSWTGGNQPQHF; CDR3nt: TGTGCCAGCAGTTGGACAGGGGGCAATCAGCCCCAGCATTTT
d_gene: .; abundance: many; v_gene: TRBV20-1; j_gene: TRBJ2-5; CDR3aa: CSARDPGMQETQYF; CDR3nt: TGCAGTGCTAGAGATCCCGGGATGCAAGAGACCCAGTACTTC
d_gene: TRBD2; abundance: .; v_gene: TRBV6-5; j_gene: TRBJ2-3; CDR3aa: CASSYTAGATDTQYF; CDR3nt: TGTGCCAGCAGTTATACAGCGGGGGCCACAGATACGCAGTATTTT
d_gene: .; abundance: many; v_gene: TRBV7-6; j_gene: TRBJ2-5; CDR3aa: CASSPSLETQYF; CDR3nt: TGTGCCAGCAGCCCTAGTTTGGAGACCCAGTACTTC
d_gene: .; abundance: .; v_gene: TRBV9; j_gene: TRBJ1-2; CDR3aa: CASSGAVSYGYTF; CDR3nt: TGTGCCAGCAGTGGAGCCGTGAGCTATGGCTACACCTTC
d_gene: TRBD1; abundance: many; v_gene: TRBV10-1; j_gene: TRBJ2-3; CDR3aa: CASRDRGTDTQYF; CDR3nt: TGCGCCAGCCGGGACAGGGGGACAGATACGCAGTATTTT
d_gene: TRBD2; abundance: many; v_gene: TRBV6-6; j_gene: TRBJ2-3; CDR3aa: CASRTLAGGGADTQYF; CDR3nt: TGTGCCAGCAGAACACTAGCGGGAGGGGGCGCAGATACGCAGTATTTT
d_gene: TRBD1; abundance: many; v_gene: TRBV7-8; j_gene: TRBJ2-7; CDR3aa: CASSRRDRVDEQYF; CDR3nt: TGTGCCAGCAGCCGCCGGGACAGGGTCGACGAGCAGTACTTC
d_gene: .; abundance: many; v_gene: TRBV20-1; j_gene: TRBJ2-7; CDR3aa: CSAQTGVPYEQYF; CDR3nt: TGCAGTGCTCAAACAGGAGTACCCTACGAGCAGTACTTC
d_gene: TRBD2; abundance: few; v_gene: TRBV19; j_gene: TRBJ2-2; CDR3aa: CAIRLAGDRASGPTGELFF; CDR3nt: TGTGCCATCAGGCTCGCGGGAGATCGGGCCTCGGGTCCCACCGGGGAGCTGTTTTTT
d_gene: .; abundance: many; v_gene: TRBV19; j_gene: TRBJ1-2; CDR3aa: CASSTDSGYGYTF; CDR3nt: TGTGCCAGTAGTACCGACAGTGGCTATGGCTACACCTTC
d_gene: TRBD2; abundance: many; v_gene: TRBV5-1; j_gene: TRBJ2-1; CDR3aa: CASRRLAGVNEQFF; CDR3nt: TGCGCCAGCAGAAGACTAGCGGGAGTCAATGAGCAGTTCTTC
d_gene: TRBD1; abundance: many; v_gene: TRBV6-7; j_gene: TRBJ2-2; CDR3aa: CASSSQGILNTGELFF; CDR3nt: TGTGCCAGCAGTTCACAGGGGATCCTTAACACCGGGGAGCTGTTTTTT
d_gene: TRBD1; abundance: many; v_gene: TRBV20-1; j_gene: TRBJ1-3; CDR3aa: CSAPTQGAGNTIYF; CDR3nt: TGCAGTGCTCCAACACAGGGGGCTGGAAACACCATATATTTT
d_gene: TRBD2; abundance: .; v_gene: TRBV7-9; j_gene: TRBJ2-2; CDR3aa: CASSLPGGSSTGELFF; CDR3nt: TGTGCCAGCAGCTTACCGGGAGGGTCGAGCACCGGGGAGCTGTTTTTT
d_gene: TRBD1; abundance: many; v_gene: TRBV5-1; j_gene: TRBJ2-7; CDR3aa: CASSTTTGRAYEQYF; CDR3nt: TGCGCCAGCAGCACAACGACAGGGAGAGCCTACGAGCAGTACTTC
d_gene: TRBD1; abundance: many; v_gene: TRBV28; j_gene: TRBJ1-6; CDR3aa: CASSLWGQGGSPLHF; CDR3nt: TGTGCCAGCAGTTTATGGGGACAGGGAGGGTCACCCCTCCACTTT
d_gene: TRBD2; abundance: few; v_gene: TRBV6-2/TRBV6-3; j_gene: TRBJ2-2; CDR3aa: CASTPGAGVTGELFF; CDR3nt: TGTGCCAGCACCCCCGGCGCGGGAGTAACCGGGGAGCTGTTTTTT
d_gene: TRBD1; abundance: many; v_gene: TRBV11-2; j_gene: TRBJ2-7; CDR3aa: CASSPGTGGPYEQYF; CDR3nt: TGTGCCAGCAGCCCCGGGACAGGGGGCCCCTACGAGCAGTACTTC
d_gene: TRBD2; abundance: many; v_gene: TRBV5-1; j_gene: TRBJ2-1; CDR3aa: CASNGGSSYEQFF; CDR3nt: TGCGCCAGCAACGGCGGGAGCAGCTATGAGCAGTTCTTC
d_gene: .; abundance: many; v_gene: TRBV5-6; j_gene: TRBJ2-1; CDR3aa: CASFGGTYNEQFF; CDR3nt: TGTGCCAGTTTTGGGGGTACCTACAATGAGCAGTTCTTC
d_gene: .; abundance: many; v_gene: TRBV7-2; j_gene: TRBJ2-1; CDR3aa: CASSLLGTVYNEQFF; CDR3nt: TGTGCCAGCAGCTTACTAGGGACCGTCTACAATGAGCAGTTCTTC
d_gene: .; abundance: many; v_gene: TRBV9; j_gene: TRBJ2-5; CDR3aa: CASSRVSAYQETQYF; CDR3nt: TGTGCCAGCAGTCGGGTCTCAGCGTACCAAGAGACCCAGTACTTC
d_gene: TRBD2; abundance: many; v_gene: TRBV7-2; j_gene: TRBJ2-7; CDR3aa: CASRPGLAYEQYF; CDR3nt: TGTGCCAGCAGGCCGGGACTAGCATACGAGCAGTACTTC
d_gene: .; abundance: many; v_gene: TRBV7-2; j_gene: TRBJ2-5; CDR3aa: CASSLAPGRGETQYF; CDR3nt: TGTGCCAGCAGCTTAGCCCCGGGCAGGGGAGAGACCCAGTACTTC